The rows below give T cell receptor beta chains drawn from one sample of a study of tumor-infiltrating lymphocytes in primary liver carcinoma. TCRdb used MiXCR to reprocess the multiplex PCR reads, holding one entry per CDR3 protein. The table lists some 180,000 distinct CDR3 sequences, around four fifths of them singletons. The sequenced material came from tumor tissue from primary liver carcinoma. The receptors were gathered from a man aged 35 to 55 with primary liver carcinoma and hepatitis B virus infection. CDR3s include the opening cysteine and the closing phenylalanine or tryptophan. The D gene is left open where the match is weak. Not all rows give a size; the values are once, few, many and, for expanded clones, a class.

>TRBJ2-5|NA|TRBV29-1|NA
CSVEADMERVETQYF
TGCAGCGTTGAAGCGGACATGGAGCGAGTAGAGACCCAGTACTTC
>TRBJ2-3|NA|TRBV6-2/TRBV6-3|TRBD2
CASSYILAGGPEYF
TGTGCCAGTAGTTACATCCTAGCGGGAGGCCCAGAGTATTTT
>TRBJ2-1|once|TRBV29-1|NA
CSVDLSRANSSEQFF
TGCAGCGTGGATCTTTCTAGGGCCAATTCCAGTGAGCAGTTCTTC
>TRBJ2-3|NA|TRBV11-1|NA
CASNSGGNSVGARKDTQYF
TGTGCCAGCAACTCTGGGGGAAACTCTGTTGGAGCCCGCAAAGATACGCAGTATTTT
>TRBJ1-2|NA|TRBV4-2|NA
CATIQDRTGWGYTF
TGTGCCACCATCCAAGATCGAACAGGCTGGGGCTACACCTTC
>TRBJ2-1|NA|TRBV29-1|NA
CSAEVYGQFF
TGCAGCGCGGAAGTATACGGGCAGTTCTTC
>TRBJ2-3|once|TRBV6-1|TRBD1
CASTEARTGLVDTQYF
TGTGCCAGCACTGAAGCACGGACAGGGTTAGTTGATACGCAGTATTTT
>TRBJ2-7|few|TRBV12-3/TRBV12-4|NA
CASSFSVYEQYF
TGTGCCAGTAGTTTCTCGGTCTACGAGCAGTACTTC
>TRBJ2-7|NA|TRBV4-3|NA
CVSSQEVTGRISHEQYF
TGCGTCAGCAGCCAAGAGGTCACAGGTCGAATCTCTCACGAGCAGTACTTC
>TRBJ1-3|many|TRBV29-1|NA
CSVGDRNLNTIYF
TGCAGCGTTGGTGACAGAAACCTAAACACCATATATTTT
>TRBJ1-1|NA|TRBV12-3/TRBV12-4|NA
CASTPGRQNIEAFF
TGTGCCAGCACCCCCGGGAGGCAGAACATCGAAGCTTTCTTT
>TRBJ1-6|few|TRBV4-3|TRBD1
CARSSWDRGRNSPLHF
TGCGCCCGCAGCTCATGGGACAGGGGAAGGAATTCACCCCTTCACTTT
>TRBJ2-7|NA|TRBV6-1|TRBD2
CASSAETSGRTFSYEQYF
TGTGCCAGCAGTGCCGAGACTAGCGGGAGGACCTTCTCCTACGAGCAGTACTTC
>TRBJ2-3|NA|TRBV6-6|TRBD1
CASRWDREADTQYF
TGTGCCAGCAGATGGGACAGGGAAGCAGATACGCAGTATTTT
>TRBJ2-5|NA|TRBV28|NA
CASSLLEFGETQYF
TGTGCCAGCAGTTTATTAGAGTTTGGGGAGACCCAGTACTTC
>TRBJ1-2|NA|TRBV28|NA
CASSPREYGYTF
TGTGCTAGCAGTCCCAGGGAATATGGCTACACCTTC
>TRBJ2-5|NA|TRBV10-3|NA
CAISRTVPHETQYF
TGTGCCATCAGTCGGACAGTCCCCCATGAGACCCAGTACTTC
>TRBJ2-7|NA|TRBV7-2|TRBD1
CANSFGQGQGAREQYF
TGTGCCAACAGTTTTGGACAGGGACAGGGGGCACGAGAGCAGTACTTC
>TRBJ2-1|NA|TRBV29-1|NA
CSVEGTSSPYNGQFF
TGCAGCGTTGAGGGAACTAGCAGTCCCTACAATGGGCAGTTCTTC
>TRBJ2-5|few|TRBV29-1|NA
CSVEGPGHFQEIQYF
TGCAGCGTTGAAGGACCCGGACACTTCCAAGAGATCCAGTACTTC
>TRBJ2-1|NA|TRBV4-3|NA
CASSLNNGGSSEQFF
TGCGCCAGCAGCCTAAATAACGGGGGTAGTAGTGAGCAGTTCTTC
>TRBJ1-3|NA|TRBV4-2|TRBD1
CTSSQEGSTGGRNSSGNTIYF
TGTACCAGCAGCCAAGAAGGCTCGACAGGGGGTCGTAATTCCTCTGGAAACACCATATATTTT
>TRBJ2-7|NA|TRBV4-3|NA
CAGSQERRNRFYEQYF
TGCGCCGGCAGCCAAGAGAGACGGAATCGGTTCTACGAGCAGTATTTC
>TRBJ1-1|NA|TRBV4-1|NA
CANSQVNLGTEAVF
TGCGCCAACAGCCAAGTAAACTTGGGCACTGAAGCTGTCTTT
>TRBJ2-6|NA|TRBV29-1|NA
CSVAGLGTNVLTF
TGCAGCGTAGCAGGGCTTGGGACCAACGTCCTTACTTTC
>TRBJ2-3|NA|TRBV10-2|NA
CASSASKEGVDTQYF
TGCGCCAGCAGTGCGTCAAAAGAGGGAGTGGATACGCAGTATTTT
>TRBJ1-2|NA|TRBV14|NA
CASSQVRDHGYTF
TGTGCCAGCAGCCAAGTCAGGGACCATGGCTACACCTTC
>TRBJ2-5|medium-sized|TRBV6-1|TRBD2
CASSDQAGDQETQYF
TGTGCCAGCAGTGATCAAGCGGGGGACCAAGAGACCCAGTACTTC
>TRBJ2-3|NA|TRBV11-3|TRBD1
CASSPGTGYGMTDTHYF
TGTGCCAGCAGCCCCGGGACAGGGTATGGGATGACAGATACACATTATTTT
>TRBJ2-4|NA|TRBV10-1|NA
CASTKRSLSKNIQYF
TGCGCCAGCACCAAACGAAGCCTATCCAAAAACATTCAGTACTTC
>TRBJ2-5|NA|TRBV11-2|NA
CDNSPIGLVPETQYF
TGTGACAACAGCCCCATCGGGCTAGTCCCAGAGACCCAGTACTTC
>TRBJ2-2|NA|TRBV6-1|NA
CASREGWWIAWELFF
TGTGCCAGCAGAGAAGGGTGGTGGATCGCCTGGGAGCTGTTTTTT
>TRBJ2-7|many|TRBV5-1|TRBD2
CASSPGLAGVNEQYF
TGCGCCAGCAGCCCTGGACTAGCGGGAGTCAACGAGCAGTACTTC
>TRBJ2-7|NA|TRBV11-2|NA
CASSLVARVFFEQYF
TGTGCCAGCAGCTTAGTGGCCAGGGTGTTTTTCGAGCAGTACTTC
>TRBJ2-1|NA|TRBV15|TRBD2
CSTSSRTSGRQDEQFF
TGTTCCACCAGCTCCCGGACTAGCGGGAGGCAGGATGAGCAGTTCTTC
>TRBJ2-1|NA|TRBV12-3/TRBV12-4|NA
CVSKEMNSYNEQFF
TGTGTCAGCAAGGAGATGAACTCCTACAATGAGCAGTTCTTC
>TRBJ1-2|NA|TRBV4-1|TRBD1
CAFSQSGTGDFYGYTF
TGCGCCTTCTCGCAATCCGGGACAGGCGATTTCTATGGCTACACCTTC
>TRBJ2-1|NA|TRBV29-1|NA
CSVGLTGRFYNEQFF
TGCAGCGTTGGACTAACGGGAAGGTTCTATAATGAGCAGTTCTTC
>TRBJ1-1|NA|TRBV29-1|NA
CNVVDAEAFF
TGCAACGTGGTAGATGCTGAAGCTTTCTTT
>TRBJ2-1|NA|TRBV6-5|NA
CASNPRPSFGEQFF
TGTGCTAGCAACCCTCGGCCCAGCTTTGGTGAGCAGTTCTTC